Listed here is a single TCR beta chain. Its antigen remains unknown. These data belong to a study of cytomegalovirus exposure and HLA in healthy donors. Study-level points and caveats: It was assumed in the presence/absence analyses that sequencing depth was roughly uniform across donors. Later on, analysis showed that most CMV-associated TCR beta chains appeared to be HLA-restricted.

The donors, nominally healthy at sampling, likely had unrecorded immune exposures. The CDR3 is 18 amino acids. Germline assignment: CDR1 SGHTA and CDR2 FQGNSA. Trimming cost V 1 base and J 0 bases; bases outside gene matches: 8. It was with 60 Vbeta and 13 Jbeta primers that the PCR ran. Method: immunoSEQ multiplex PCR; TCRdb's copy keeps in-frame clones and lacks some. The table includes around 68,000 clones, around 70% detected once. The sequence was obtained from a woman aged 25 to 39 in good health and CMV-seronegative. The rearrangement joins TRBV7-2 to TRBJ1-4; 7 bases line up with TRBD1. What was sequenced was PBMCs. The CDR3 DNA sequence: TGTGCCAGCAGCTTAGGACAGGGCGCCTTTACAACTAATGAAAAACTGTTTTTT. Its translation is CASSLGQGAFTTNEKLFF.